The next 17 T cell receptor beta chains were all read from a single sample in a study of cytomegalovirus exposure and HLA in healthy donors. PCR primers comprised 60 Vbeta and 13 Jbeta primers. Using immunoSEQ multiplex PCR, the repertoire was profiled, and TCRdb retains in-frame clones only, with some absent. Of approximately 200,000 clones listed, more than 75% are singletons. The specimen sequenced was PBMCs. These TCRs come from a woman between 50 and 59 years old in good health and CMV-seropositive.

CDR3 region: CASSLIQGNSPLHF. The CDR3 DNA is TGTGCCAGCAGTCTTATACAGGGAAATTCACCCCTCCACTTT. The chain combines TRBV2 with TRBJ1-6, with D maybe TRBD1 (6 bases). The CDR3 loop spans 14 amino acids. The germline gives CDR1 SNHLY, CDR2 FYNNEI. V was clipped by 5 bases and J by 7 bases, with 12 bases between them.

V gene TRBV2 combines with J gene TRBJ1-1; D ambiguous. Germline V gene data show CDR1 as SNHLY and CDR2 as FYNNEI. The CDR3 has 11 residues. V lost 6 bases and J lost 3, with 5 bases in between. The CDR3 region has the DNA TGTGCCAGCAGCCTACACACTGAAGCTTTCTTT. Protein: CASSLHTEAFF.

This clone was detected a few times. The chain is built from TRBV18 and TRBJ2-7, with TRBD1 matching 9 bases. Germline V gene data show CDR1 as KGHSH and CDR2 as LQKENI. The CDR3 length is 16 residues. Germline trimming cut 2 bases from V and 4 bases from J; bases unmatched to any gene: 9. In nucleotides, the CDR3 is TGTGCCAGCTCACCAACTTATGGGACAGGGTCGTACGAGCAGTACTTC. Its translation is CASSPTYGTGSYEQYF. The complete variable domain, with remaining parts taken from reference TRBV18 and TRBJ2-7, reads NAGVMQNPRHLVRRRGQEARLRCSPMKGHSHVYWYRQLPEEGLKFMVYLQKENIIDESGMPKERFSAEFPKEGPSILRIQQVVRGDSAAYFCASSPTYGTGSYEQYFGPGTRLTVT.

The rearrangement links TRBV5-1 to TRBJ1-1; D is perhaps TRBD1 (5 bases). Trimming stripped 4 bases from V and 0 bases from J, with 10 bases between. CDR1 is SGHRS and CDR2 is YFSETQ in the germline V gene. The CDR3 runs 14 residues. CDR3 DNA: TGCGCCAGCAGCCAGGGAACACTGAACACTGAAGCTTTCTTT. It specifies CASSQGTLNTEAFF.

The chain has TRBV6-1 and TRBJ2-7, with a tentative D call TRBD2 (6 bases). Deletions cut 6 bases from V and 1 base from J, with 13 bases between. Germline V gives CDR1 MNHNS, CDR2 SASEGT. This CDR3 contains 14 residues. The CDR3 sequence: CASRALGRSYEQYF. DNA of the CDR3: TGTGCCAGCAGGGCCCTGGGGAGGTCCTACGAGCAGTACTTC.

The chain has TRBV28 and TRBJ2-1, with D unresolved. V lost 9 bases and J lost 1, with 13 bases in between. The CDR3 runs 14 residues. Germline CDR1 reads MDHEN; CDR2 reads SYDVKM. CDR3 sequence (DNA): TGTGCCAGTCGCCGAGCGAATTCCTACAATGAGCAGTTCTTC. This codes for CASRRANSYNEQFF.

The chain carries TRBV28 and TRBJ1-3, with TRBD1 as a possible D gene (5 bases). CDR1 is MDHEN and CDR2 is SYDVKM in the germline V gene. The length of the CDR3 is 16 residues. With 1 base removed from V and 1 base from J, the gap between germline ends came to 11 bases. This CDR3 reads CASSLSTDASGNTIYF. The DNA of the CDR3 is TGTGCCAGCAGTTTATCGACAGACGCTTCTGGAAACACCATATATTTT.

The chain has TRBV4-3 and TRBJ2-5; a weak D match, TRBD2 (5 bases). The V gene's germline CDR1 is LGHNA and CDR2 YSLEER. This CDR3 is built from 14 residues. Deletions cut 3 bases from V and 0 bases from J, with 8 bases between. The CDR3 spells CASSQVLDQETQYF. As DNA, the CDR3 is TGCGCCAGCAGCCAGGTACTAGACCAAGAGACCCAGTACTTC.

CDR3 in amino acids: CASSFYETQYF. CDR3 in DNA: TGTGCCAGCAGCTTCTATGAGACCCAGTACTTC. The chain uses TRBV7-2 and TRBJ2-5; D gene uncertain. V shed 3 bases and J shed 5 bases, with 4 bases lying between them. The CDR3 has 11 amino acids. CDR1 SGHTA and CDR2 FQGNSA come from the germline V gene.

V usage is TRBV5-6 and J usage is TRBJ2-1; 7 nucleotides line up with TRBD1. CDR1 and CDR2 (germline): SGHDT, YYEEEE. V shed 3 bases and J 3 bases; nucleotides not matched to a gene: 9. The CDR3 runs to 16 residues. CDR3 in amino acids: CASSSNRGSLYNEQFF. DNA for the CDR3: TGTGCCAGCAGCTCAAACAGGGGATCCCTCTACAATGAGCAGTTCTTC.

The J gene is TRBJ2-1, the V gene TRBV19; weak D call: TRBD1 (6 bases). Trimming removed 4 bases at V and 7 bases at J, with 20 bases between. The CDR3 sequence is 16 residues long. CDR1 and CDR2 (germline): LNHDA, SQIVND (reference sequence). DNA for the CDR3: TGTGCCAGTAGTACGGCAGGGGCGCGGAGGTCTAATGAGCAGTTCTTC. It yields the protein CASSTAGARRSNEQFF.

The chain carries TRBV19 and TRBJ1-5; D gene unclear. Germline CDR1 reads LNHDA; CDR2 reads SQIVND (reference sequence). V shed 6 bases and J shed 2 bases, with 11 bases lying between them. The CDR3 covers 14 residues. The CDR3 DNA follows: TGTGCCAGTAGGCTGATAGGAGGCAATCAGCCCCAGCATTTT. Its protein is CASRLIGGNQPQHF.

The chain uses TRBV5-4 and TRBJ2-3, with D possibly matching TRBD1 (5 bases). V lost 0 bases, J lost 2 bases, and 13 bases lay in between. Germline-derived CDR1 and CDR2 are SGHNT and YYREEE (reference sequence). The CDR3 consists of 16 residues. The CDR3 spells CASSLAQGGVTDTQYF. CDR3 bases: TGTGCCAGCAGCTTGGCGCAGGGTGGGGTCACAGATACGCAGTATTTT.

The J gene is TRBJ1-6, the V gene TRBV6-5, with D uncertain. The germline V gene encodes CDR1 MNHEY and CDR2 SVGAGI. Trimming pared 6 bases from V and 8 bases from J, leaving 14 bases between. CDR3 length: 14 amino acids. The CDR3 sequence: CASRPPYAHSPLHF. CDR3 coding DNA: TGTGCCAGCAGGCCCCCCTACGCCCATTCACCCCTCCACTTT.

The J gene is TRBJ1-1, the V gene TRBV30, with 10 bases matching TRBD1. V dropped 3 bases and J dropped 4; count of bases not matched to a gene: 8. CDR1 and CDR2 (germline): GTSNPN, SVGIG (reference sequence). The CDR3 covers 15 residues. The DNA for the CDR3 is TGTGCCTGGAGAAGACCCGGGACAGGGGCCACTGAAGCTTTCTTT. Translated: CAWRRPGTGATEAFF.

In this sample, this clone turned up a few times. This chain joins TRBV27 and TRBJ1-6; 9 bases align to TRBD1. Germline loops: CDR1 MNHEY, CDR2 SMNVEV (reference sequence). Trimming took 3 bases from V and 7 from J; bases not matched to a gene: 4. CDR3 size: 15 residues. CDR3 sequence (DNA): TGTGCCAGCAGTTTGGGACAGGGCGGGAATTCACCCCTCCACTTT. Translated: CASSLGQGGNSPLHF.

This clone was counted a few times. The chain couples TRBV6-6 to TRBJ2-7, with 9 bases matching TRBD2. V gave up 2 bases and J gave up 0 bases; unmatched junction bases: 2. Germline V gene lookup returns CDR1 MNHNY and CDR2 SVGAGI (reference sequence). This CDR3 is 15 amino acids long. DNA of the CDR3: TGTGCCAGCAGTTACCAGCGGGAGGCCTCCTACGAGCAGTACTTC. This sequence encodes CASSYQREASYEQYF.